A selection of T cell receptor beta chains follows, all from one sample in a study of graft-versus-host responses after intestinal transplantation. What these receptors recognize is not known. Assay used: immunoSEQ multiplex PCR; TCRdb lists only in-frame clones, some missing. The table lists about 92,000 clones, around 86% of them singletons. Sequencing used unstimulated CD8+ T cells sorted from spleen or lymph node cells, obtained before intestinal transplant. The receptors derive from a human donor who received an intestinal transplant. Each CDR3 is given with its conserved first and last residue. Not all rows give a size; the values are once, few, many and, for expanded clones, a class.

v_call,clone_size,j_call,cdr3_aa
TRBV4-1,NA,TRBJ2-3,CASSQEVLAASTDTQYF
TRBV7-6,NA,TRBJ2-5,CASSLAGGQETQYF
TRBV5-1,NA,TRBJ2-1,CASSLGGSAYNEQFF
TRBV4-1,NA,TRBJ2-3,CASSPRPHLVTDTQYF
TRBV10-2,NA,NA,CASSEGQGSDEQYF
TRBV6-5,NA,TRBJ2-3,CASSYDSTDTQYF
TRBV6-5,NA,TRBJ1-1,CASSYTTGANTEAFF
TRBV28,NA,TRBJ2-7,CASSLSPTTSGRYSYEQYF
TRBV5-5,NA,TRBJ1-1,CASSPWVLGGGNTEAFF
TRBV6-1,NA,TRBJ1-1,CASSEAGGRNTEAFF
TRBV28,NA,TRBJ2-3,CASSSQSRSGSQRPTDTQYF
TRBV5-1,NA,TRBJ2-1,CASSKPYNEQFF
TRBV28,NA,TRBJ1-1,CASSSGTLRSEAFF
TRBV6-4,NA,TRBJ2-1,CASSDSGTGNEQFF
TRBV15,once,TRBJ2-1,CATSFDEQFF
TRBV9,NA,TRBJ2-5,CASSVATGMETQYF
TRBV7-6,NA,TRBJ2-1,CASSPSLLNEQFF
TRBV15,few,TRBJ2-4,CATSRVPGGGAFQNIQYF
TRBV5-1,few,TRBJ2-2,CASSTYSGERELFF
TRBV7-9,NA,TRBJ2-1,CASSFSWAAYNEQFF
TRBV28,NA,TRBJ2-1,CASSLVSGSFLEQFF
TRBV25-1,once,TRBJ2-7,CASSSGLPPLYEQYF
TRBV2,NA,TRBJ1-1,CASRGAGVMNTEAFF
TRBV18,NA,TRBJ2-7,CASSLFRDQAYKQYF
TRBV6-4,once,TRBJ1-3,CASTTGNSGNTIYF
TRBV5-1,NA,TRBJ2-2,CASSWSEGRNTGELFF
TRBV6-6,once,TRBJ1-1,CASSYIRLPMNTEAFF
TRBV27,NA,TRBJ1-2,CASSLHQGSYGYTF
TRBV6-1,NA,TRBJ1-3,CASSLDGGSGNTIYF
TRBV7-2,NA,TRBJ1-2,CASSSDYRDGKIYGYTF
TRBV12-5,NA,TRBJ1-5,CASGLVLTGPRYNQPQHF
TRBV20-1,NA,TRBJ1-2,CSVGGYTF
TRBV7-9,NA,TRBJ2-3,CASSSGLAGGTDTQYF
TRBV28,NA,TRBJ2-2,CASSFFWGTTGELFF
TRBV4-1,NA,TRBJ2-7,CASSQDNYEQYF
TRBV10-3,NA,TRBJ2-3,CAISDRGPGTDTQYF
TRBV4-1,NA,TRBJ2-7,CASSQEAGDGGPYEQYF
TRBV5-1,NA,TRBJ2-3,CASSAGATDTQYF
TRBV11-2,NA,TRBJ2-7,CASSLVGHTYEQYF
TRBV5-4,NA,TRBJ2-1,CASSLDRGSEQFF
TRBV7-6,NA,TRBJ1-1,CASSPLGEGSTEAFF
TRBV27,NA,TRBJ2-7,CASRPIGAISYEQYF
TRBV6-1,NA,TRBJ1-5,CASSEAMGANQPQHF
TRBV10-1,NA,TRBJ1-1,CASSPGTGDTEAFF
TRBV7-2,NA,TRBJ1-3,CASRAWGTGRIYF
TRBV19,NA,TRBJ2-3,CASSIFGLTTGSTDTQYF
TRBV6-5,NA,TRBJ2-2,CASSIGGSTGELFF
TRBV19,NA,TRBJ2-1,CASSIRDSFNEQFF
TRBV9,NA,TRBJ2-1,CASSNGTPGIYNEQFF
TRBV19,NA,TRBJ1-5,CASSYYDRANQPQHF
TRBV6-5,NA,TRBJ2-4,CASTPGTSGTNIQYF
TRBV4-2,NA,TRBJ1-2,CASSQDETGTHPVVYTF
TRBV28,once,TRBJ2-4,CASEQGAVGAKNIQYF
TRBV7-2,NA,TRBJ2-2,CASSPRRYTGELFF
TRBV19,NA,TRBJ1-1,CASSMGNTEAFF
TRBV10-3,NA,TRBJ1-5,CAISESGDFNQPQHF
TRBV19,NA,TRBJ1-1,CASSITGQGLVF
TRBV7-9,NA,TRBJ1-5,CASSLPDRDSNQPQHF
TRBV11-2,NA,TRBJ2-3,CASSSEGAADTQYF